A selection of T cell receptor beta chains follows, all from one sample in a study of T cell responses to AZD1222 COVID-19 vaccine. Clones were sequenced by immunoSEQ multiplex PCR, and TCRdb holds only the in-frame ones, with some missing. The sample gives over 65,000 clones, roughly 87% of which show up once; approximately 5% is in the top ten. The input for sequencing was peripheral blood, taken 28 days after the second AZD1222 dose. The receptors originated from an adult who received the AZD1222 COVID-19 vaccine. Both conserved end residues are part of each CDR3. The D gene is left open where the match is weak.

D: TRBD2
V: TRBV9
CDR3: CASSRLAGNTDTQYF

D: -
V: TRBV19
CDR3: CASSTLDGRRSYNEQFF

D: -
V: TRBV14
CDR3: CASSPDTGSAYGYTF

D: -
V: TRBV6-5
CDR3: CASSYSGGANTGELFF

D: -
V: TRBV27
CDR3: CASSFGGDSGNTIYF

D: TRBD1
V: TRBV7-3
CDR3: CASSFVDRGPDEQFF

D: -
V: TRBV7-9
CDR3: CASRDANYGYTF

D: -
V: TRBV3-1/TRBV3-2
CDR3: CASSQISGYLYGYTF

D: -
V: TRBV19
CDR3: CASSIGTGYTGELFF

D: -
V: TRBV9
CDR3: CASSVFAGVNQPQHF

D: -
V: TRBV4-1
CDR3: CASSQESSARNTIYF

D: TRBD2
V: TRBV3-1/TRBV3-2
CDR3: CASSQDYSGETQYF

D: TRBD1
V: TRBV6-5
CDR3: CASSHGQGESPLHF

D: -
V: TRBV5-6
CDR3: CASSLDRWATNEKLFF

D: -
V: TRBV4-3
CDR3: CASSQAWTGTDTQYF

D: -
V: TRBV7-2
CDR3: CASSTVGTSNQPQHF

D: -
V: TRBV6-5
CDR3: CASRRQGDSPLHF

D: TRBD1
V: TRBV5-4
CDR3: CASSFGVWRDRGRETQYF

D: -
V: TRBV7-3
CDR3: CASSLGGTGETQYF

D: -
V: TRBV19
CDR3: CASSADFETQYF

D: TRBD2
V: TRBV5-4
CDR3: CASSLSSSGGEQYF

D: -
V: TRBV10-3
CDR3: CAISENDRSNQPQHF

D: TRBD1
V: TRBV19
CDR3: CASSRRTGENTGELFF

D: TRBD1
V: TRBV5-4
CDR3: CASSSRDRLTGEQYF

D: -
V: TRBV9
CDR3: CASSSLAGSADTQYF

D: TRBD1
V: TRBV15
CDR3: CATRRDRDYEQYF

D: -
V: TRBV2
CDR3: CATVPTNNEKLFF

D: -
V: TRBV7-9
CDR3: CASSLEHNEQFF

D: -
V: TRBV2
CDR3: CASSVGWGNTDTQYF

D: TRBD2
V: TRBV13
CDR3: CASSPRLAGSSGANVLTF

D: -
V: TRBV19
CDR3: CASTVTGLSTDTQYF

D: TRBD2
V: TRBV2
CDR3: CASSGPSGGAESGELFF

D: -
V: TRBV27
CDR3: CASSEGTPNQPQHF

D: -
V: TRBV12-3/TRBV12-4
CDR3: CASSQGYIQYF

D: -
V: TRBV6-5
CDR3: CASLSGGDYGYTF

D: TRBD2
V: TRBV7-8
CDR3: CASSPLRRGTWGTQYF

D: -
V: TRBV29-1
CDR3: CSVRRTANYGYTF

D: -
V: TRBV12-3/TRBV12-4
CDR3: CASSSTGWGYTF

D: -
V: TRBV9
CDR3: CASSVVDYYNEQFF

D: -
V: TRBV4-1
CDR3: CASSQVLWGEGGQPQHF

D: -
V: TRBV7-7
CDR3: CASSSYRDETQYF

D: -
V: TRBV9
CDR3: CASSKYTGLVSPLHF

D: -
V: TRBV29-1
CDR3: CSGSSVVWRTAQETQYF

D: -
V: TRBV7-2
CDR3: CASSFFVGGAGSNQPQHF

D: -
V: TRBV28
CDR3: CAGAGGTEMNTEAFF

D: -
V: TRBV7-2
CDR3: CASSPIPSEYEQYF

D: -
V: TRBV6-2/TRBV6-3
CDR3: CASSGELDTQYF

D: -
V: TRBV9
CDR3: CASSVGGWGQPQHF

D: TRBD1
V: TRBV6-5
CDR3: CASSFGTGDQPQHF

D: -
V: TRBV4-2
CDR3: CASSQDFQRGSAEAFF

D: -
V: TRBV24-1
CDR3: CATSDLGISTDTQYF

D: -
V: TRBV19
CDR3: CASSPGGGNEQFF

D: TRBD2
V: TRBV5-6
CDR3: CASSLLVPGLVFFEEQFF

D: -
V: TRBV24-1
CDR3: CATSSLGTDTQYF

D: -
V: TRBV3-1/TRBV3-2
CDR3: CASSQIETQYF

D: -
V: TRBV7-8
CDR3: CASSLGQAQGFHEQYF

D: -
V: TRBV4-3
CDR3: CASSQDTGTDTQYF